Listed below are T cell receptor beta chains from one sample, sequenced in a study of T cells in Graves' hyperthyroidism and ophthalmopathy. TCRdb itself ran the multiplex PCR reads through MiXCR, one entry per CDR3 protein. The table includes a few hundred thousand distinct CDR3 sequences, about 15% detected once. The sample was blood. These receptors were obtained from a woman aged 25 to 39 with Graves' hyperthyroidism. Both conserved end residues are trimmed from each CDR3. A D gene is named only where the DNA matches it firmly.

J | D | V | CDR3
TRBJ2-7 | TRBD1 | TRBV20-1 | SASDRGPYYEQY
TRBJ2-1 | TRBD2 | TRBV30 | AWGRRREYYNEQF
TRBJ2-7 | TRBD2 | TRBV13 | ASSLGQAGTSYEQY
TRBJ2-3 | TRBD2 | TRBV20-1 | SARDLAGTSTDTQY
TRBJ2-4 | . | TRBV2 | ASSELGSRYLAKNIQY
TRBJ2-5 | . | TRBV29-1 | SVDTGVQETQY
TRBJ2-5 | TRBD1 | TRBV19 | ASSIYRGETQY
TRBJ2-7 | TRBD2 | TRBV20-1 | SPNNSGRGSYEQY
TRBJ2-3 | . | TRBV19 | ASQSLAASTDTQY
TRBJ1-2 | . | TRBV29-1 | SVEGGFYGYT
TRBJ2-5 | . | TRBV20-1 | SARVIETQY
TRBJ2-2 | . | TRBV19 | ATERAGELF
TRBJ2-1 | TRBD2 | TRBV10-1 | ASSPGTRMPYNEQF
TRBJ1-6 | . | TRBV3-1 | ASSPTENYNSPLH
TRBJ2-3 | TRBD2 | TRBV12-3/TRBV12-4 | ASTAALGTKSTDTQY
TRBJ2-7 | TRBD2 | TRBV10-3 | AISESTSARSYEQY
TRBJ2-3 | TRBD2 | TRBV11-2 | ASSLDGLVTDTQY
TRBJ2-5 | TRBD2 | TRBV28 | ASSGLAGRGETQY
TRBJ1-6 | TRBD1 | TRBV18 | ASSPLTGTENSPLH
TRBJ1-2 | . | TRBV7-2 | ASSLEGQNRHGYT
TRBJ2-5 | . | TRBV6-5 | ASSYGALQETQY
TRBJ1-5 | TRBD1 | TRBV5-5 | ASSSTGSSNQPQH
TRBJ2-7 | TRBD2 | TRBV20-1 | SASTASGDSYEQY
TRBJ2-7 | TRBD2 | TRBV27 | ASSGLALPKSYEQY
TRBJ1-4 | TRBD1 | TRBV10-3 | AISERQGFNEKLF
TRBJ2-3 | . | TRBV28 | ATRDLSTDTQY
TRBJ2-5 | TRBD1 | TRBV5-1 | ASSPAGTEYQETQY
TRBJ2-7 | TRBD1 | TRBV4-1 | ASSLQGTGSFYEQY
TRBJ2-5 | . | TRBV18 | ASSPPSARETQY
TRBJ2-7 | . | TRBV3-1 | ASSQETGAYEQY
TRBJ2-5 | . | TRBV7-3 | ASSLNSRETQY
TRBJ1-5 | . | TRBV20-1 | SARPGDYSNQPQH
TRBJ1-5 | . | TRBV14 | ASSQESNQPQH